Given below is one T cell receptor (beta chain) in context. Per the original data handling: How many nucleated cells were present was estimated from reference gene primer amplification. Measured with immunoSEQ multiplex PCR; TCRdb has only the in-frame clones, and not every one. The V and J calls and clone size were taken over from that table, and D and trimming were inferred from the DNA. The sample lists 20,000 or so clones; roughly 86% were seen once. This entry belongs to a study of blood T cell repertoires in COVID-19. Whole-study context: The samples span acute and convalescent COVID-19 from the United States, Italy and Spain. In each case, the material was cDNA or gDNA derived from T cells, B-cell-depleted T cells, or PBMCs.

The clonotype originates from a man between 50 and 59 years old with active COVID-19. The sequenced sample consisted of peripheral blood.

The CDR3 loop reads CSASRGQTNQPQHF. CDR3 sequence (DNA): TGCAGTGCTAGTCGGGGACAGACAAATCAGCCCCAGCATTTT. The chain couples TRBV20-1 to TRBJ1-5; 7 nucleotides agree with TRBD1. After removal of 3 bases from V and 4 bases from J, the junction contained 6 bases not matched to a gene. Per the germline V gene, CDR1 is DFQATT and CDR2 is SNEGSKA (reference sequence). This CDR3 comprises 14 residues.